What follows are 28 T cell receptor beta chains derived from one specimen sequenced in a study of cytomegalovirus exposure and HLA in healthy donors. The PCR contained 60 Vbeta and 13 Jbeta primers. Clones were read by immunoSEQ multiplex PCR, and TCRdb kept only the in-frame ones, dropping some. The sample carries around 280,000 clones, roughly 90% recorded once. Sequencing was performed on PBMCs. All receptors derive from a woman between 18 and 30 years old in good health and CMV-seronegative.

This chain links TRBV19 with TRBJ2-7; TRBD2 is a possible D gene (6 bases). Trimming pared 2 bases from V and 1 base from J, leaving 12 bases between. Germline CDR1 reads LNHDA; CDR2 reads SQIVND (reference sequence). The CDR3 consists of 15 residues. The CDR3 loop is CASSISTSSSYEQYF. CDR3 sequence (DNA): TGTGCCAGTAGTATAAGTACTAGCTCATCCTACGAGCAGTACTTC.

This chain connects TRBV18 to TRBJ2-7, with a possible D match to TRBD1 (5 bases). This CDR3 is 14 amino acids long. Germline V gene data show CDR1 as KGHSH and CDR2 as LQKENI. The V and J ends lost 3 bases and 2 bases respectively, with 11 bases between them. The CDR3 coding sequence is TGTGCCAGCTCACCTGACAGTAAACCCTACGAGCAGTACTTC. Its protein is CASSPDSKPYEQYF.

The chain employs TRBV9 and TRBJ1-1; TRBD1 is a possible D gene (5 bases). CDR3 length: 15 residues. Looked up from germline, CDR1 is SGDLS and CDR2 is YYNGEE. With 4 bases removed from V and 3 bases from J, the gap between germline ends came to 16 bases. In nucleotides, the CDR3 is TGTGCCAGCAGCCCGGGAGGGGCGTTGGACACTGAAGCTTTCTTT. Protein sequence: CASSPGGALDTEAFF.

The rearrangement links TRBV7-6 to TRBJ1-1; 8 nucleotides line up with TRBD1. J was trimmed by 8 bases and V by 5 bases; bases with no gene match: 7. The CDR3 loop spans 13 amino acids. CDR1 SGHVS and CDR2 FNYEAQ come from the germline V gene. CDR3 protein: CASSIRTGKEAFF. For the CDR3, the DNA is TGTGCCAGCAGCATAAGGACAGGGAAGGAAGCTTTCTTT.

This chain connects TRBV19 to TRBJ2-7; tentatively, D is TRBD2 (6 bases). Germline V gene data show CDR1 as LNHDA and CDR2 as SQIVND (reference sequence). The CDR3 extends over 13 amino acids. V was clipped by 4 bases and J by 3 bases, with 10 bases between them. This CDR3 reads CASSSLGGYEQYF. DNA for the CDR3: TGTGCCAGTAGTAGTCTCGGGGGCTACGAGCAGTACTTC.

This clone came up once. The identical CDR3 is also encoded by other nucleotide sequences in the sample. The chain carries TRBV30 and TRBJ1-6; 7 bases are a match to TRBD1. In germline, CDR1 is GTSNPN, CDR2 SVGIG (reference sequence). The CDR3 consists of 16 residues. V trimming: 1 base; J trimming: 7 bases; junction bases outside the gene matches: 10. CDR3 sequence: CAWSGQGRRYNSPLHF. DNA for the CDR3: TGTGCCTGGAGTGGACAGGGACGAAGATACAATTCACCCCTCCACTTT.

The chain couples TRBV7-2 to TRBJ1-2; D remains unclear. Trimming stripped 1 base from V and 3 bases from J, with 9 bases between. This CDR3 contains 14 residues. The germline V gene encodes CDR1 SGHTA and CDR2 FQGNSA. CDR3 protein: CASSLGPGYYGYTF. The CDR3 DNA sequence: TGTGCCAGCAGCTTAGGACCGGGGTACTATGGCTACACCTTC. The entire variable domain, with the rest obtained from reference TRBV7-2 and TRBJ1-2, is as follows: GAGVSQSPSNKVTEKGKDVELRCDPISGHTALYWYRQSLGQGLEFLIYFQGNSAPDKSGLPSDRFSAERTGGSVSTLTIQRTQQEDSAVYLCASSLGPGYYGYTFGSGTRLTVV.

The J gene is TRBJ2-7, the V gene TRBV20-1; TRBD1 matches at 9 bases. The CDR3 has 11 residues. Unmatched junction bases numbered 7, after V lost 7 bases and J lost 9 bases. Germline V gives CDR1 DFQATT, CDR2 SNEGSKA (reference sequence). The CDR3: CSVPDRGGQYF. CDR3 bases: TGCAGTGTTCCGGACAGGGGCGGGCAGTACTTC.

This chain uses TRBV7-3 with TRBJ2-1, with D possibly being TRBD1 (6 bases). Germline V gives CDR1 SGHTA, CDR2 FQGTGA. Trimming pared 4 bases from V and 10 bases from J, leaving 11 bases between. The CDR3 has 12 amino acids. In DNA, the CDR3 is TGTGCCAGCAGCTCGACAGGCGGCGAGCAGTTCTTC. Its translation: CASSSTGGEQFF.

The chain joins TRBV10-1 to TRBJ2-7, with 8 nucleotides matching TRBD2. The germline gives CDR1 WNHNN, CDR2 SYGVQD (reference sequence). J was trimmed by 6 bases and V by 3 bases; bases with no gene match: 10. This CDR3 comprises 15 residues. The CDR3 DNA is TGCGCCAGCAGTGACGAGGGACTAGGTCTACGCGAGCAGTACTTC. Translating it yields CASSDEGLGLREQYF.

This clone turned up a few times. The rearrangement joins TRBV25-1 to TRBJ1-2; tentatively, D is TRBD1 (5 bases). The CDR3 extends over 13 amino acids. Germline CDR1 is MGHDK and CDR2 is SYGVNS. V was shortened by 2 bases and J by 6 bases, with 10 bases between the two germline ends. CDR3 DNA: TGTGCCAGCAGTGAACTGGGGCTTGATGGCTACACCTTC. Protein: CASSELGLDGYTF.

The V gene is TRBV7-9, the J gene TRBJ1-5; the D is unclear. CDR3 size: 14 residues. Germline CDR1 SEHNR, CDR2 FQNEAQ (reference sequence). With 0 bases removed from V and 6 bases from J, the gap between germline ends came to 9 bases. The CDR3 spells CASSLAVSGQPQHF. CDR3 bases: TGTGCCAGCAGCTTAGCAGTTTCGGGTCAGCCCCAGCATTTT.

The chain has TRBV19 and TRBJ1-2; 7 positions match TRBD1. This CDR3 is built from 13 residues. From germline, CDR1 is LNHDA and CDR2 SQIVND (reference sequence). J gave up 4 bases and V 9 bases, and 8 bases lay outside the gene matches. The CDR3 sequence: CASSKGAAYGYTF. DNA for the CDR3: TGTGCCAGCTCAAAGGGGGCGGCCTATGGCTACACCTTC.

In its sample, this clone was seen once. The genes are TRBV4-1 and TRBJ2-5; 12 bases are a match to TRBD2. In germline, CDR1 is MGHRA, CDR2 YSYEKL. CDR3 length: 15 amino acids. V lost 1 base and J lost 13; bases outside the gene matches: 10. CDR3 sequence (DNA): TGCGCCAGCAGCCAAGTCGGGACTAGCGGGCCCGAGAGGTACTTC. Translating gives CASSQVGTSGPERYF.

The rearrangement joins TRBV5-6 to TRBJ1-3; possibly TRBD1 for D (6 bases). V lost 0 bases to trimming and J lost 4 bases, with 11 bases between them. Germline V lookup: CDR1 SGHDT, CDR2 YYEEEE. The length of the CDR3 is 15 residues. Written as DNA, the CDR3 is TGTGCCAGCAGCTTGGTGGGGACAAGCGGAAACACCATATATTTT. It is translated as CASSLVGTSGNTIYF.

The chain uses TRBV30 and TRBJ1-2; D is uncertain. This CDR3 contains 18 residues. The V end lost 0 bases, the J end lost 8 bases, and 28 bases lay between the germline ends. CDR1 GTSNPN and CDR2 SVGIG come from the germline V gene (reference sequence). Here the CDR3 reads CAWSVPPSRGGLLGGYTF. The CDR3, as DNA: TGTGCCTGGAGTGTACCCCCCTCCCGTGGAGGGCTTTTGGGGGGCTACACCTTC. Full variable domain (rest looked up from reference TRBV30 and TRBJ1-2): SQTIHQWPATLVQPVGSPLSLECTVEGTSNPNLYWYRQAAGRGLQLLFYSVGIGQISSEVPQNLSASRPQDRQFILSSKKLLLSDSGFYLCAWSVPPSRGGLLGGYTFGSGTRLTVV.

V gene TRBV6-1 combines with J gene TRBJ1-2, with D perhaps matching TRBD1 (6 bases). Trimming removed 2 bases at V and 2 bases at J, with 6 bases between. Germline-derived CDR1 and CDR2 are MNHNS and SASEGT. The CDR3 contains 13 residues. The CDR3 bases are TGTGCCAGCAGTGAACAGGGGAACTATGGCTACACCTTC. Translated, it gives CASSEQGNYGYTF.

This clone was observed once. The chain employs TRBV7-9 and TRBJ1-1; D remains ambiguous. The CDR3 runs to 11 residues. Per germline, CDR1 SEHNR and CDR2 FQNEAQ (reference sequence). Trimming shortened V by 1 base and J by 7 bases, and 4 bases separated the two germline ends. CDR3 sequence: CASSLDSEAFF. In DNA form, the CDR3 reads TGTGCCAGCAGCTTAGACAGTGAAGCTTTCTTT.

This chain uses TRBV5-1 with TRBJ2-3; D uncertain. The germline V gene has CDR1 SGHRS and CDR2 YFSETQ. The CDR3 sequence is 15 residues long. The V and J ends lost 4 bases and 4 bases respectively, with 16 bases between them. This CDR3 is CASSPENYHADTQYF. The CDR3 nucleotides are TGCGCCAGCAGCCCCGAGAATTACCACGCAGATACGCAGTATTTT. Based on the CDR3 plus reference TRBV5-1 and TRBJ2-3, the full variable domain is KAGVTQTPRYLIKTRGQQVTLSCSPISGHRSVSWYQQTPGQGLQFLFEYFSETQRNKGNFPGRFSGRQFSNSRSEMNVSTLELGDSALYLCASSPENYHADTQYFGPGTRLTVL.

The chain employs TRBV5-4 and TRBJ1-1; TRBD1 aligns across 7 bases. V gave up 4 bases and J gave up 1 base; unmatched junction bases: 7. CDR1 and CDR2 (germline): SGHNT, YYREEE (reference sequence). CDR3 length: 15 amino acids. The DNA of the CDR3 is TGTGCCAGCAGCCTGCTAAACAGGGGGAACACTGAAGCTTTCTTT. This gives the protein CASSLLNRGNTEAFF.

The chain recombines TRBV7-3 with TRBJ2-1; 8 nucleotides match TRBD2. The germline V gene encodes CDR1 SGHTA and CDR2 FQGTGA. This CDR3 has 16 amino acids. The V and J ends lost 3 bases and 1 base, in that order; junction bases with no gene match: 5. DNA for the CDR3: TGTGCCAGCAGCTTGGCGGGGGGTAGGTCCTACAATGAGCAGTTCTTC. This gives the protein CASSLAGGRSYNEQFF.

This clone has just a few counts. The chain employs TRBV19 and TRBJ2-7; 7 bases match TRBD1. After removal of 6 bases from V and 6 bases from J, the junction contained 8 bases not matched to a gene. CDR1 LNHDA and CDR2 SQIVND come from the germline V gene (reference sequence). The CDR3 spans 13 residues. CDR3 DNA sequence: TGTGCCAGTAGCGGACAGGTCGAAGGCGAGCAGTACTTC. It codes for CASSGQVEGEQYF. Variable domain in full (rest from reference TRBV19 and TRBJ2-7): DGGITQSPKYLFRKEGQNVTLSCEQNLNHDAMYWYRQDPGQGLRLIYYSQIVNDFQKGDIAEGYSVSREKKESFPLTVTSAQKNPTAFYLCASSGQVEGEQYFGPGTRLTVT.

V usage is TRBV5-4 and J usage is TRBJ2-1; no firm D call. Germline V lookup: CDR1 SGHNT, CDR2 YYREEE (reference sequence). The CDR3 has 13 amino acids. Trimming took off 6 bases at V and 0 bases at J, with 7 bases between the two ends. CDR3 DNA: TGTGCCAGCACCAGAGGCTCCTACAATGAGCAGTTCTTC. Translation gives CASTRGSYNEQFF.

For the CDR3, the DNA is TGTGCTAGTGGTTACCTGCACCTCATGGGCGTCCTCTATAACACTGAAGCTTTCTTT. It codes for CASGYLHLMGVLYNTEAFF. This rearrangement joins TRBV12-5 to TRBJ1-1; D is uncertain. Germline CDR1 LGHNT, CDR2 FRNRAP. Trimming removed 4 bases at V and 2 bases at J, with 26 bases between. This CDR3 is 19 amino acids long.

This clone was seen a few times. V usage is TRBV13 and J usage is TRBJ2-3, with D possibly TRBD1 on 5 matching bases. Germline assignment: CDR1 PRHDT and CDR2 FYEKMQ (reference sequence). This CDR3 contains 17 residues. The germline V and J ends were trimmed by 4 bases and 1 base, with 18 bases remaining between them. In DNA, the CDR3 is TGTGCCAGCAGCTACCGCCCAGGGCAGGGCCGCACAGATACGCAGTATTTT. It specifies CASSYRPGQGRTDTQYF.

Concerning this clone: One end of the junction is discordant with germline, which a read error may explain. The V call is TRBV7-7, the J call TRBJ2-6; D not certain. Germline CDR1 SSHAT, CDR2 FNYEAQ (reference sequence). CDR3 length equals 21 residues. As DNA, the CDR3 is TGTGCTAGCAGCTCCCGAATGCCAGGATCGTATTTGTACTCTGGGGCCAACGTCCTGACTTTC. It specifies CASSSRMPGSYLYSGANVLTF.

DNA of the CDR3: TGCGCCAGCAGCTGGGGGACTAGCGGGGGCTACGAGCAGTACTTC. Translated: CASSWGTSGGYEQYF. The chain is built from TRBV5-1 and TRBJ2-7, with 14 bases that match TRBD2. Trimming removed 3 bases from V and 3 bases from J; junction bases left unmatched: 2. The CDR3 spans 15 residues. Germline V gene lookup returns CDR1 SGHRS and CDR2 YFSETQ.

This clone was detected a few times. This chain links TRBV7-3 with TRBJ2-5, with D perhaps TRBD1 (6 bases). V gave up 5 bases and J gave up 11 bases, with 18 bases separating them. Germline assignment: CDR1 SGHTA and CDR2 FQGTGA. This CDR3 is 13 amino acids long. CDR3 protein: CASSLSPGQMQYF. The DNA of the CDR3 is TGTGCCAGCAGCCTAAGCCCAGGACAGATGCAGTACTTC.